The clone carrying this TCR beta chain came up once. An amount of RNA that ranged from roughly 0.45 to 1 ug was reverse transcribed with random hexamers. TCRdb independently ran MiXCR on the immunoSEQ multiplex PCR reads; one entry per CDR3 protein. The repertoire has more than 250,000 distinct CDR3 sequences, 92% of them found once; the top ten carry about 0.063%. The CDR3 is 18 amino acids. The V end was cut by 0 bases, the J end by 0 bases, with 14 bases between. Germline loops: CDR1 LGHNA, CDR2 YSLEER. This specimen comes from a study of CD8 T cells in Susac syndrome. The sample consisted of CD4+ T cells from PBMCs. The J gene is TRBJ2-2, the V gene TRBV4-3, with D perhaps TRBD1 (6 bases). The receptor was derived from a human donor with multiple sclerosis. CDR3 protein: CASSQDRQVGANTGELFF. Written as DNA, the CDR3 is TGCGCCAGCAGCCAAGATCGACAGGTCGGGGCGAACACCGGGGAGCTGTTTTTT.